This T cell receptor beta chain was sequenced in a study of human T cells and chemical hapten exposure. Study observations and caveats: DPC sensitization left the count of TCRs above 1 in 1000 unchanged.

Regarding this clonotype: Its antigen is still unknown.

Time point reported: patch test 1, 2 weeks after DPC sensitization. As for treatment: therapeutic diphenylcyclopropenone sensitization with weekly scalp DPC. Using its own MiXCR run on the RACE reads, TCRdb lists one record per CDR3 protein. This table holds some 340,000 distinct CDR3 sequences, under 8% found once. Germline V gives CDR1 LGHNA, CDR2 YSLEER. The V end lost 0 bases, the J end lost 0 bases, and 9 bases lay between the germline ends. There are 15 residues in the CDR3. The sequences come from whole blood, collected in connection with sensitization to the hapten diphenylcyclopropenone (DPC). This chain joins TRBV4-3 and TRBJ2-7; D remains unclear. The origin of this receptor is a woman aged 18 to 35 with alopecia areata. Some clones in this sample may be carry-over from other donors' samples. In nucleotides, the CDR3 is TGCGCCAGCAGCCAAGACAAGGTACTCTCCTACGAGCAGTACTTC. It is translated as CASSQDKVLSYEQYF.